Listed here are 25 T cell receptor beta chains from one sample, sequenced in a study of T cell responses to AZD1222 COVID-19 vaccine (dated by TCRdb to about 2021). The library came from the immunoSEQ multiplex PCR assay. TCRdb carries this immuneACCESS record with in-frame sequences only. Its versions omit some clonotypes, under half of them owing to an unresolved V gene in the studies checked, with the rest unexplained. The sample table contains more than 95,000 clones; only one count was recorded for 82% of them. The ten largest clones take up 5% of the sample. The sample's time point label, in plain terms: baseline before first vaccination. This material consisted of peripheral blood, taken on day 0 of AZD1222 vaccination. The receptors come from an adult in good health.

This sequence joins TRBV4-3 and TRBJ1-5; possible D gene TRBD1, 5 bases. The germline V gene encodes CDR1 LGHNA and CDR2 YSLEER. Trimming pared 5 bases from V and 5 bases from J, leaving 13 bases between. The CDR3 has 14 amino acids. CDR3 sequence: CASSTTRGDQPQHF. CDR3 nucleotide sequence: TGCGCCAGCAGCACTACAAGGGGAGATCAGCCCCAGCATTTT.

This chain connects TRBV3-1 (or the pseudogene TRBV3-2) to TRBJ2-1; D is undetermined. Germline assignment: CDR1 LGHDT and CDR2 YNNKEL (reference sequence). This CDR3 comprises 14 residues. The V end lost 2 bases, the J end lost 9 bases, and 14 bases lay between the germline ends. CDR3 bases: TGTGCCAGCAGCCAATATAAGGAATTGACTGAGCAGTTCTTC. Its translation: CASSQYKELTEQFF.

The CDR3 region is CASSRTGELFF. The CDR3 DNA reads as TGTGCCAGCAGCCGCACCGGGGAGCTGTTTTTT. This chain connects TRBV9 to TRBJ2-2; D not resolved. Trimming left V 4 bases short and J 4 bases short, with 2 bases between. The CDR3 length is 11 residues. CDR1 and CDR2 (germline): SGDLS, YYNGEE.

In its sample, this clone was seen once. The chain links TRBV30 to TRBJ1-1; possible D gene TRBD1, 5 bases. Germline CDR1 reads GTSNPN; CDR2 reads SVGIG (reference sequence). The CDR3 loop spans 15 amino acids. Trimming removed 0 bases at V and 0 bases at J, with 11 bases between. The CDR3 is CAWSVWGGVNTEAFF. CDR3 nucleotides: TGTGCCTGGAGTGTTTGGGGGGGGGTGAACACTGAAGCTTTCTTT.

V gene TRBV29-1 combines with J gene TRBJ2-3; 13 bases align to TRBD2. The CDR3 covers 15 residues. Germline CDR1 is SQVTM and CDR2 is ANQGSEA. After removal of 7 bases from V and 5 bases from J, the junction contained 9 bases not matched to a gene. CDR3 sequence (DNA): TGCAGCGCCGGACTAGCGGGGGTCGGGTTAGATACGCAGTATTTT. Its translation: CSAGLAGVGLDTQYF.

This clone has just a few counts. This chain uses TRBV5-5 with TRBJ2-1, with TRBD1 as a possible D gene (6 bases). CDR1 is SGHKS, CDR2 YYEKEE, per germline (reference sequence). Trimming cost V 4 bases and J 7 bases, with 18 bases left between them. The CDR3 spans 15 residues. CDR3 protein: CASSPGTLGRNEQFF. Here the CDR3 DNA reads TGTGCCAGCAGCCCCGGGACATTGGGGCGGAATGAGCAGTTCTTC. The full variable domain, in which reference TRBV5-5 and TRBJ2-1 provide the parts outside the CDR3, is DAGVTQSPTHLIKTRGQQVTLRCSPISGHKSVSWYQQVLGQGPQFIFQYYEKEERGRGNFPDRFSARQFPNYSSELNVNALLLGDSALYLCASSPGTLGRNEQFFGPGTRLTVL.

V usage is TRBV29-1 and J usage is TRBJ1-1; D possibly corresponds to TRBD1 (5 bases). V lost 4 bases, J lost 0 bases, and 15 bases lay in between. The length of the CDR3 is 15 residues. CDR1 is SQVTM, CDR2 ANQGSEA, per germline. DNA for the CDR3: TGCAGCGTTGCTTCAGGGTGGGGGATGAACACTGAAGCTTTCTTT. Translated: CSVASGWGMNTEAFF.

The chain carries TRBV5-1 and TRBJ1-4; D possibly corresponds to TRBD1 (5 bases). The CDR3 has 13 residues. Germline CDR1 SGHRS, CDR2 YFSETQ. The ends were cut back, 6 bases at V and 8 bases at J, with 14 bases in the middle. The CDR3 DNA follows: TGCGCCAGCACCCGGGACGGCGGGGAAAAACTGTTTTTT. It translates to CASTRDGGEKLFF. Full variable domain (missing parts from reference TRBV5-1 and TRBJ1-4): KAGVTQTPRYLIKTRGQQVTLSCSPISGHRSVSWYQQTPGQGLQFLFEYFSETQRNKGNFPGRFSGRQFSNSRSEMNVSTLELGDSALYLCASTRDGGEKLFFGSGTQLSVL.

Here the CDR3 reads CASSQVGRGREKLFF. CDR3 sequence (DNA): TGTGCCAGCAGCCAAGTCGGCAGGGGGAGAGAAAAACTGTTTTTT. V is TRBV14 and J is TRBJ1-4; 7 nucleotides align to TRBD1. The V segment lost 1 base and the J segment 8 bases; nucleotides outside the gene matches: 7. Germline V gene sequence: CDR1 SGHDN, CDR2 FVKESK. The CDR3 consists of 15 residues.

The genes are TRBV18 and TRBJ2-1; TRBD1 agrees at 7 bases. The CDR3 loop spans 15 amino acids. Per the germline V gene, CDR1 is KGHSH and CDR2 is LQKENI. V shed 2 bases, J shed 6 bases, and the junction held 7 bases outside the gene matches. The CDR3 nucleotides read TGTGCCAGCTCACCAGACAGGGTTTTCGCCAATGAGCAGTTCTTC. Residues: CASSPDRVFANEQFF.

This clone came up a few times. This chain connects TRBV7-2 to TRBJ2-7; 11 nucleotides agree with TRBD1. Germline CDR1 SGHTA, CDR2 FQGNSA. The CDR3 extends over 14 amino acids. Losses at the gene ends were 5 bases for V and 7 bases for J; bases not matched to a gene: 7. CDR3 in DNA: TGTGCCAGCAGCGCCCCGGGACAGGGGGAAGAGCAGTACTTC. This codes for CASSAPGQGEEQYF. The full variable domain, its missing parts supplied by reference TRBV7-2 and TRBJ2-7, is GAGVSQSPSNKVTEKGKDVELRCDPISGHTALYWYRQSLGQGLEFLIYFQGNSAPDKSGLPSDRFSAERTGGSVSTLTIQRTQQEDSAVYLCASSAPGQGEEQYFGPGTRLTVT.

The CDR3, as DNA: TGCGCCAGCAGCTTCAGCGGAGGGGGCGACTATGGCTACACCTTC. This sequence encodes CASSFSGGGDYGYTF. The rearrangement links TRBV4-3 to TRBJ1-2, with TRBD1 matching 7 bases. J gave up 3 bases and V 5 bases, and 9 bases lay outside the gene matches. Germline CDR1 LGHNA, CDR2 YSLEER. The CDR3 runs to 15 residues.

The chain carries TRBV19 and TRBJ2-4; D call uncertain. The CDR3 is 16 residues long. The V and J ends lost 2 bases and 0 bases respectively, with 11 bases between them. Germline CDR1 and CDR2: LNHDA and SQIVND (reference sequence). CDR3 nucleotides: TGTGCCAGTAGTATATTGCTTTCCCTAGCCAAAAACATTCAGTACTTC. This codes for CASSILLSLAKNIQYF. Supplemented by reference TRBV19 and TRBJ2-4, the full variable domain reads DGGITQSPKYLFRKEGQNVTLSCEQNLNHDAMYWYRQDPGQGLRLIYYSQIVNDFQKGDIAEGYSVSREKKESFPLTVTSAQKNPTAFYLCASSILLSLAKNIQYFGAGTRLSVL.

The rearrangement joins TRBV3-1 (or the pseudogene TRBV3-2) to TRBJ1-1, with D uncertain. Germline V lookup: CDR1 LGHDT, CDR2 YNNKEL (reference sequence). This CDR3 comprises 13 residues. Trimming cost V 5 bases and J 5 bases, with 12 bases left between them. CDR3 sequence (DNA): TGTGCCAGCAGCTACGACCTGGGGACTGAAGCTTTCTTT. It translates to CASSYDLGTEAFF.

The genes are TRBV6-5 and TRBJ1-2, with TRBD1 identical over 7 bases. Germline values: CDR1 MNHEY, CDR2 SVGAGI. CDR3 length: 13 residues. Trimming removed 6 bases from V and 8 bases from J; junction bases left unmatched: 9. CDR3 sequence (DNA): TGTGCCAGCAGCAGCGACAGGGTTCGAGGCTACACCTTC. Translation gives CASSSDRVRGYTF.

As concerns this clone: Germline and junction disagree at one end, which may indicate a read error. The rearrangement joins TRBV7-7 to TRBJ1-4; 8 bases align to TRBD1. Germline CDR1 SSHAT, CDR2 FNYEAQ (reference sequence). The CDR3 is 14 residues long. The CDR3 sequence: CASRHRQGNEKLFF. The CDR3 bases are TGTGCTAGCAGACATCGACAGGGGAATGAAAAACTGTTTTTT.

The rearrangement uses TRBV7-2 and TRBJ1-2; unclear D gene. The germline gives CDR1 SGHTA, CDR2 FQGNSA. V was pared by 5 bases and J by 4 bases, with 11 bases between. The CDR3 sequence is 13 residues long. DNA of the CDR3: TGTGCCAGCAGCGCGGGAAGTTTCTATGGCTACACCTTC. It yields the protein CASSAGSFYGYTF.

V and J are TRBV27 and TRBJ1-1, with TRBD1 as a possible D gene (5 bases). This CDR3 has 15 residues. Germline V lookup: CDR1 MNHEY, CDR2 SMNVEV (reference sequence). V was cut by 3 bases and J by 0 bases, with 11 bases left in between. The CDR3 reads CASSFSDSLNTEAFF. CDR3 bases: TGTGCCAGCAGTTTCTCCGACAGCCTGAACACTGAAGCTTTCTTT.

This chain links TRBV7-2 with TRBJ2-1; D is ambiguous. The length of the CDR3 is 14 residues. Germline CDR1 SGHTA, CDR2 FQGNSA. V was cut by 4 bases and J by 7 bases, with 14 bases left in between. This CDR3 reads CASSYLNIVNEQFF. The CDR3 DNA sequence: TGTGCCAGCAGCTACCTCAACATTGTAAATGAGCAGTTCTTC.

Note on this clone: It is unclear where the CDR3 begins or ends on the DNA, so no DNA is shown, and the CDR3 is as TCRdb lists it. The chain is built from TRBV20-1 and TRBJ1-2. CDR1 is DFQATT and CDR2 is SNEGSKA in the germline V gene (reference sequence). The CDR3 numbers 12 amino acids, ends counted. CDR3 amino acids: CSASSSGYGYTF.

This clone has a single count. This chain connects TRBV5-4 to TRBJ1-1; possibly TRBD1 for D (6 bases). The CDR3 is made up of 13 amino acids. V lost 0 bases, J lost 7 bases, and 10 bases lay in between. Germline values: CDR1 SGHNT, CDR2 YYREEE (reference sequence). The CDR3 coding sequence is TGTGCCAGCAGCTTGGACGGGACATTTGAAGCTTTCTTT. Its translation: CASSLDGTFEAFF.

The J gene is TRBJ2-5, the V gene TRBV11-2; TRBD1 matches at 9 bases. The J segment lost 1 base and the V segment lost 2 bases, leaving 5 bases of the junction unmatched. The CDR3 runs 16 residues. CDR1 and CDR2 from the germline V gene are SGHAT and FQNNGV. CDR3 sequence reads: CASSLKGQGLQETQYF. The CDR3 DNA reads TGTGCCAGCAGCTTAAAGGGACAGGGCCTCCAAGAGACCCAGTACTTC.

The J gene is TRBJ1-6, the V gene TRBV7-2, with a tentative D call TRBD1 (6 bases). The germline V gene has CDR1 SGHTA and CDR2 FQGNSA. The CDR3 totals 14 residues. The ends were cut back, 5 bases at V and 9 bases at J, with 14 bases in the middle. The CDR3 region is CASSQSGTFSPLHF. The CDR3 coding sequence is TGTGCCAGCAGCCAAAGCGGGACATTTTCACCCCTCCACTTT. Full variable domain (missing parts from reference TRBV7-2 and TRBJ1-6): GAGVSQSPSNKVTEKGKDVELRCDPISGHTALYWYRQSLGQGLEFLIYFQGNSAPDKSGLPSDRFSAERTGGSVSTLTIQRTQQEDSAVYLCASSQSGTFSPLHFGNGTRLTVT.

This chain uses TRBV2 with TRBJ2-7; TRBD1 agrees at 10 bases. Trimming took 7 bases from V and 4 from J; bases not matched to a gene: 10. Germline V gene data show CDR1 as SNHLY and CDR2 as FYNNEI. This CDR3 region has 15 residues. The CDR3 sequence: CASNLPRTGGYEQYF. The CDR3 DNA is TGTGCCAGCAACCTACCTCGGACAGGGGGATACGAGCAGTACTTC.

The genes are TRBV7-9 and TRBJ2-1; 10 bases are shared with TRBD2. CDR1 is SEHNR and CDR2 is FQNEAQ in the germline V gene (reference sequence). With 1 base clipped from V and 0 bases from J, the junction kept 3 bases outside the gene matches. CDR3 length: 17 residues. This CDR3 is CASSLVTSGHSYNEQFF. The CDR3 coding sequence is TGTGCCAGCAGCTTAGTGACTAGCGGGCACTCCTACAATGAGCAGTTCTTC.